The sequence of this TCR beta chain was determined in a study of blood T cells in healthy people across ages. This clonotype was picked up a small number of times. Its antigen is unknown. The V gene's germline CDR1 is MNHEY and CDR2 SVGAGI. The ends lost 2 bases at V and 7 bases at J; junction bases unmatched: 5. This CDR3 has 17 residues. Per-sample PBMC isolation yielded at least 6.5 million cells. Findings and caveats of the study: The fall in TCR beta diversity per million T cells was roughly linear with age.

A second PCR, run for roughly 7 to 11 cycles, used a sample-barcoded 5' primer plus a J-beta primer mix. MiXCR, run by TCRdb on the 5' RACE reads, gives a single entry per CDR3 protein. The sample shows hundreds of thousands of distinct CDR3 sequences, around 21% of them seen only once. This clonotype was obtained from a man in his sixties or seventies in good health. What was sequenced was blood. This sequence joins TRBV6-5 and TRBJ2-2; 15 positions agree with TRBD2. CDR3 protein: CASSYTGLAGGNGELFF. The CDR3 DNA sequence: TGTGCCAGCAGTTACACGGGACTAGCGGGAGGTAACGGGGAGCTGTTTTTT.